Shown below are 16 T cell receptor beta chains from a single sample sequenced in a study of HIV-infected patients and healthy controls. Alpha and beta constant-region primers primed reverse transcription of approximately 0.55 ug RNA. Each of the alpha and beta chains got its own library through chain-specific third strand synthesis with indices. Using its own MiXCR run on the 5' RACE reads, TCRdb lists one record per CDR3 protein. The profile shows about 9,300 distinct CDR3 sequences, about 5% of them singletons. All unsorted peripheral T cells were captured because whole blood was used without fractionation. Sequencing input: blood. The source of these receptors is an adult in good health.

Many counts were recorded for this clonotype. V is TRBV15 and J is TRBJ2-1; tentatively, D is TRBD1 (7 bases). Germline V gene data show CDR1 as LNHNV and CDR2 as YYDKDF (reference sequence). V shed 0 bases and J shed 1 base, with 10 bases lying between them. The CDR3 spans 16 residues. The DNA of the CDR3 is TGTGCCACCAGCAGAGAGACAGGGACTTCCTACAATGAGCAGTTCTTC. It codes for CATSRETGTSYNEQFF.

By share of the sample, this clonotype is medium-sized. The J gene is TRBJ1-5, the V gene TRBV12-3 or TRBV12-4, with a weak D call TRBD1 (5 bases). The CDR3 sequence is 19 residues long. The V and J ends lost 1 base and 0 bases respectively, with 19 bases between them. The CDR3 reads CASSLGSLLNRNSNQPQHF. The CDR3 nucleotides read TGTGCCAGCAGTTTAGGCAGCCTCCTCAACAGGAATAGCAATCAGCCCCAGCATTTT.

In this sample, this clonotype turned up many times. The rearrangement uses TRBV6-2 or TRBV6-3 and TRBJ2-1, with TRBD2 matching over 8 bases. Germline V gives CDR1 MNHEY, CDR2 SVGEGT. The CDR3 length is 18 residues. V lost 4 bases, J lost 4 bases, and 15 bases stayed unmatched. For the CDR3, the DNA is TGTGCCAGCAGTTTTCCCGCCCTCCAGCGGGAGTCGTACAATGAGCAGTTCTTC. It specifies CASSFPALQRESYNEQFF.

In this sample, this clonotype turned up many times. The chain joins TRBV7-2 to TRBJ2-7; D gene uncertain. This CDR3 has 12 amino acids. Germline V lookup: CDR1 SGHTA, CDR2 FQGNSA. With 7 bases removed from V and 7 bases from J, the gap between germline ends came to 14 bases. The chain's CDR3 is CASTYGNREQYF. CDR3 coding DNA: TGTGCCAGCACCTACGGAAATAGGGAGCAGTACTTC.

This clonotype has ten or more counts. The V call is TRBV6-6, the J call TRBJ2-7; 12 bases agree with TRBD2. CDR3 length: 15 amino acids. The germline gives CDR1 MNHNY, CDR2 SVGAGI (reference sequence). Unmatched junction bases numbered 6, after V lost 4 bases and J lost 5 bases. The CDR3 DNA is TGTGCCAGCAGTTTACCTAGCGGGAGGGCCAACGAGCAGTACTTC. Amino acids: CASSLPSGRANEQYF.

This clonotype is judged medium-sized. The rearrangement uses TRBV7-9 and TRBJ1-5; possible D gene TRBD1, 6 bases. Trimming stripped 1 base from V and 7 bases from J, with 11 bases between. Germline V gene data show CDR1 as SEHNR and CDR2 as FQNEAQ (reference sequence). This CDR3 is 14 amino acids long. The CDR3, as DNA: TGTGCCAGCAGCTTAGGAGGGGGGTGGCAGCCCCAGCATTTT. This sequence encodes CASSLGGGWQPQHF.

By share, this clonotype ranks as medium-sized. The rearrangement uses TRBV19 and TRBJ1-4, with unresolved D. Between the trimmed V and J ends, which lost 3 bases and 7 bases, there was a span of 12 bases. Germline CDR1 LNHDA, CDR2 SQIVND (reference sequence). The CDR3 sequence is 14 residues long. CDR3 in amino acids: CASSIGRRGEKLFF. CDR3 coding DNA: TGTGCCAGTAGTATCGGCAGGCGGGGTGAAAAACTGTTTTTT.

By share of the sample, this clonotype is medium-sized. The CDR3 nucleotides are TGCAGTGCTAGGAAGGGACAGGGGGCCACTCTTAGCAATCAGCCCCAGCATTTT. Translating it yields CSARKGQGATLSNQPQHF. J is TRBJ1-5 and V is TRBV20-1; 12 bases match TRBD1. V gave up 3 bases and J gave up 0 bases; unmatched junction bases: 9. In germline, CDR1 is DFQATT, CDR2 SNEGSKA (reference sequence). The CDR3 contains 18 residues.

This clonotype was seen at least ten times. The rearrangement joins TRBV7-2 to TRBJ2-5; 15 nucleotides align to TRBD2. Germline trimming cut 5 bases from V and 3 bases from J; bases unmatched to any gene: 10. The CDR3 is 18 amino acids. From germline, CDR1 is SGHTA and CDR2 FQGNSA. CDR3 sequence reads: CASSLGLAGGPREETQYF. The CDR3 DNA is TGTGCCAGCAGCCTAGGACTAGCGGGGGGGCCGCGGGAAGAGACCCAGTACTTC. Complete variable domain (other parts from reference TRBV7-2 and TRBJ2-5): GAGVSQSPSNKVTEKGKDVELRCDPISGHTALYWYRQSLGQGLEFLIYFQGNSAPDKSGLPSDRFSAERTGGSVSTLTIQRTQQEDSAVYLCASSLGLAGGPREETQYFGPGTRLLVL.

This clonotype is labeled medium-sized. The CDR3 DNA is TGCAGTGCTGCCGGGACTCGCTCTGCCGATACGCAGTATTTT. Translated: CSAAGTRSADTQYF. The chain is built from TRBV20-1 and TRBJ2-3; perhaps TRBD2 as D (6 bases). V lost 5 bases to trimming and J lost 6 bases, with 18 bases between them. The CDR3 covers 14 residues. CDR1 and CDR2 (germline): DFQATT, SNEGSKA (reference sequence).

This clonotype has ten or more counts. This chain connects TRBV28 to TRBJ2-7; D may be TRBD2 (7 bases). The CDR3 is made up of 15 amino acids. From germline, CDR1 is MDHEN and CDR2 SYDVKM. The V gene lost 5 bases and the J gene lost 5 bases, with 19 bases spanning the gap. The CDR3 region has the DNA TGTGCCAGCAGTCGACTCAAGGGGGGGACCCACGAGCAGTACTTC. It codes for CASSRLKGGTHEQYF.

This clonotype was counted many times. This chain connects TRBV4-3 to TRBJ2-1; TRBD1 might be the D (5 bases). CDR3 size: 14 residues. The germline V gene encodes CDR1 LGHNA and CDR2 YSLEER. V was clipped by 2 bases and J by 3 bases, with 8 bases between them. The CDR3 reads CASSQTTGYNEQFF. The CDR3 bases are TGCGCCAGCAGCCAAACTACAGGCTACAATGAGCAGTTCTTC.

This clonotype was recorded at least ten times. The chain combines TRBV7-2 with TRBJ2-7; D perhaps matches TRBD2 (6 bases). In germline, CDR1 is SGHTA, CDR2 FQGNSA. Trimming removed 5 bases from V and 6 bases from J, with 20 bases in between. The CDR3 extends over 15 amino acids. The CDR3 loop reads CASSAMGRNGGEQYF. The CDR3 DNA sequence: TGTGCCAGCAGCGCCATGGGAAGGAACGGGGGCGAGCAGTACTTC.

By sample fraction, this clonotype is medium-sized. This chain uses TRBV27 with TRBJ1-4, with TRBD1 as a possible D gene (5 bases). CDR1 and CDR2 (germline): MNHEY, SMNVEV (reference sequence). The V end lost 3 bases, the J end lost 6 bases, and 8 bases lay between the germline ends. The CDR3 length is 13 residues. CDR3 residues: CASSFQGYEKLFF. The CDR3 DNA sequence: TGTGCCAGCAGTTTCCAGGGTTATGAAAAACTGTTTTTT.

This clonotype is medium-sized. The chain has TRBV4-2 and TRBJ2-1; unclear D gene. V dropped 1 base and J dropped 8 bases, with 12 bases sitting between them. Germline V CDR1 and CDR2: LGHNA, YNFKEQ. The CDR3 spans 14 residues. Here the CDR3 DNA reads TGTGCCAGCAGCCAAGTAGAAACCCCCGATGAGCAGTTCTTC. This codes for CASSQVETPDEQFF.

Sample share makes this clonotype medium-sized. The chain couples TRBV6-2 or TRBV6-3 to TRBJ2-1, with 9 positions matching TRBD1. This CDR3 spans 15 amino acids. CDR1 is MNHEY and CDR2 is SVGEGT in the germline V gene. V was clipped by 8 bases and J by 5 bases; unmatched bases: 10. CDR3 coding DNA: TGTGCCAGCCTTCGTCCGGGACAGGGAAACAATGAGCAGTTCTTC. Translating it yields CASLRPGQGNNEQFF.